This TCR beta chain was recovered during a study of blood T cell repertoires in COVID-19. Background on the study: T cells, B-cell-depleted T cells, or PBMCs supplied cDNA or gDNA.

In the authors' methods: Amplification of reference gene primers provided the estimated nucleated cell counts. Here immunoSEQ multiplex PCR was the method, and the copy in TCRdb shows in-frame clones only, minus some. Clone size and the V and J calls come from that table; the DNA yielded D and trimming. The sample includes roughly 160,000 clones, 83% of them seen just once. Germline V gene sequence: CDR1 SEHNR, CDR2 FQNEAQ (reference sequence). V lost 1 base and J 7 bases, leaving 13 bases between the germline ends. The CDR3 has 14 amino acids. This clone was picked up a small number of times. This TCR was recovered from a woman at least 80 years old with acute or convalescent COVID-19. Sequenced sample: peripheral blood. The rearrangement links TRBV7-9 to TRBJ1-1; D gene ambiguous. This CDR3 is CASSLDLARVEAFF. The DNA for the CDR3 is TGTGCCAGCAGCTTAGACCTCGCGAGAGTTGAAGCTTTCTTT.